The clone carrying this T cell receptor (beta chain) was counted many times. The sample belongs to a study of T cells in Graves' hyperthyroidism and ophthalmopathy. Newly diagnosed hyperthyroidism, duration under 2 months, in patients aged 18 to 65. Uncontrolled infection, other autoimmune disease, pregnancy or lactation excluded patients. Amplification yielded TCR beta CDR3 regions, with RNA transcripts as the source. Researchers ran a first-round RT-PCR on the TCR CDR3 using the HTBI primer set. Each CDR3 protein gets one entry after TCRdb re-called the multiplex PCR reads with MiXCR. The data hold roughly 380,000 distinct CDR3 sequences, with approximately 14% observed a single time. Trimming stripped 0 bases from V and 6 bases from J, with 13 bases between. Germline loops: CDR1 KGHSH, CDR2 LQKENI. The CDR3 has 15 residues.

The origin of this receptor is a woman aged 55-69 years with Graves' hyperthyroidism. The chain combines TRBV18 with TRBJ2-3, with D unclear. The sample consisted of blood. The CDR3, as DNA: TGTGCCAGCTCACCACCTAACCGTCCGGCGGATACGCAGTATTTT. This translates into CASSPPNRPADTQYF. The full variable domain, with the rest looked up from reference TRBV18 and TRBJ2-3, is NAGVMQNPRHLVRRRGQEARLRCSPMKGHSHVYWYRQLPEEGLKFMVYLQKENIIDESGMPKERFSAEFPKEGPSILRIQQVVRGDSAAYFCASSPPNRPADTQYFGPGTRLTVL.